This T cell receptor (beta chain) was identified during a study of blood T cell repertoires in COVID-19. The protocol was immunoSEQ multiplex PCR, while the TCRdb copy is restricted to in-frame clones and leaves out a portion. Of some 250,000 clones in the sample, about nine tenths were seen once. Cohorts were based on clinical histories the participants reported. The CDR3 runs 14 residues. V lost 6 bases and J lost 0; bases outside the gene matches: 4. CDR1 is MNHEY, CDR2 SVGAGI, per germline. Sequences were obtained from PBMCs or T cells enriched from blood (not recorded which). The clonotype comes from a woman in her 30s with acute COVID-19. J is TRBJ2-5 and V is TRBV6-5, with 7 nucleotides matching TRBD1. CDR3 protein: CASSRTGDQETQYF. For the CDR3, the DNA is TGTGCCAGCAGCCGCACAGGGGACCAAGAGACCCAGTACTTC.